This paragraph reports one T cell receptor beta chain. Participating donors were healthy, HIV-negative adults free of recent acute infections or vaccinations. It was tens of millions of PBMCs that unsorted samples used for genomic DNA. In replicate PCRs of unsorted PBMC, approximately 280 ng DNA, around 33,000 T cell genomes, was used. Profiled with immunoSEQ multiplex PCR; TCRdb holds only in-frame clones, not every one. This sample has 530,000 or so clones; almost 80% occur once, and the top ten carry roughly an eighth. The CDR3 extends over 13 amino acids. Trimming cost V 2 bases and J 2 bases, with 7 bases left between them. CDR1 SGHNT and CDR2 YYREEE come from the germline V gene (reference sequence). The sample is drawn from a study of shared clonotypes between healthy human individuals.

The V and J genes are TRBV5-4 and TRBJ1-2; a weak D match, TRBD1 (5 bases). Sequenced material: PBMCs. The clonotype originates from a woman in her thirties or forties in good health. Some clones in this sample may be carry-over from other donors' samples. CDR3 nucleotides: TGTGCCAGCAGCTTCCAGGGAAACTATGGCTACACCTTC. Protein: CASSFQGNYGYTF.